This T cell receptor beta chain was identified during a study of cytomegalovirus exposure and HLA in healthy donors. PCR used 60 Vbeta primers and 13 Jbeta primers. The assay was immunoSEQ multiplex PCR, and TCRdb's table has in-frame clones only and misses some. The table has about 130,000 clones, roughly 80% seen once. The CDR3 contains 15 residues. V was trimmed by 3 bases and J by 6 bases, leaving 15 bases between them. Germline assignment: CDR1 LNHDA and CDR2 SQIVND (reference sequence). Sequenced sample: PBMCs. V is TRBV19 and J is TRBJ1-3; D is perhaps TRBD1 (5 bases). This receptor was obtained from a female donor in good health and CMV-seronegative. As DNA, the CDR3 is TGTGCCAGTAGTATTACCGGGACTGGATTAAACACCATATATTTT. Protein product: CASSITGTGLNTIYF.